A selection of T cell receptor beta chains follows, all from one sample in a study of blood T cell repertoires in COVID-19. Generated by immunoSEQ multiplex PCR, the TCRdb table keeps only in-frame clones and is missing some. The table includes approximately 300,000 clones, about 92% detected once. The specimen sequenced was PBMCs or T cells enriched from blood (not recorded which). The source of these receptors is a man aged 55 to 70 who had recovered from COVID-19. Both conserved end residues are part of each CDR3. D genes are given only for firm matches. Only part of the rows carry a size: once, few, many, or a class if the clone is expanded.

>TRBJ1-4|TRBV19|.|.
TGTGCCAGTAGTATATCCTGGCCCGGAGGGGATGAAAAACTGTTTTTT
CASSISWPGGDEKLFF
>TRBJ1-5|TRBV21-1|.|.
TGTGCCAGCAGCAAGTCTACAGGATCCCGAAATCAGCCCCAGCATTTT
CASSKSTGSRNQPQHF
>TRBJ1-2|TRBV11-2|.|.
TGTGCCAGCAGCTTAGGGGGAGATGGCTATGGCTACACCTTC
CASSLGGDGYGYTF
>TRBJ1-6|TRBV6-5|.|once
TGTGCCAGCAGTTCTGGCAACCATAATTCACCCCTCCACTTT
CASSSGNHNSPLHF
>TRBJ1-1|TRBV7-2|.|.
TGTGCCAGCAGCTTAGAAGGCAGGGACACTGAAGCTTTCTTT
CASSLEGRDTEAFF
>TRBJ1-4|TRBV3-1/TRBV3-2|.|once
TGTGCCAGCAGCCAAGATTCTGATGAAAAACTGTTTTTT
CASSQDSDEKLFF
>TRBJ2-7|TRBV5-6|.|.
TGTGCCAGCAGTAGCTACGGGACCTACGAGCAGTACTTC
CASSSYGTYEQYF
>TRBJ2-7|TRBV27|TRBD1|.
TGTGCCAGCAGTCCGGGACAGGGTAAGGAGCAGTACTTC
CASSPGQGKEQYF
>TRBJ2-1|TRBV7-2|TRBD2|.
TGTGCCAGCAGCTTCGGACTAGCGGACAATGAGCAGTTCTTC
CASSFGLADNEQFF
>TRBJ2-7|TRBV9|TRBD1|.
TGTGCCAGCAGCCGGAATGGCCAGGGGGACTACGAGCAGTACTTC
CASSRNGQGDYEQYF
>TRBJ2-1|TRBV27|.|.
TGTGCCAGCAGCTTCCCCCGTGCTAAGCAGTTCTTC
CASSFPRAKQFF
>TRBJ2-1|TRBV18|TRBD1|few
TGTGCCAGCTCACCGTCCCGGGACAGGGACGGGCAGTTCTTC
CASSPSRDRDGQFF
>TRBJ1-5|TRBV6-2/TRBV6-3|.|once
TGTGCCAGCAGTCGGGACTATCGCAATCAGCCCCAGCATTTT
CASSRDYRNQPQHF
>TRBJ2-2|TRBV7-8|.|.
TGTGCCAGCAGCTCACTCCTGTACACCGGGGAGCTGTTTTTT
CASSSLLYTGELFF
>TRBJ2-1|TRBV7-2|TRBD2|.
TGTGCCAGCGGACTAGCGGGTACAAATGAGCAGTTCTTC
CASGLAGTNEQFF
>TRBJ2-7|TRBV9|.|.
TGTGCCAGCAGCGCAGGGATCTTCTCCTACGAGCAGTACTTC
CASSAGIFSYEQYF
>TRBJ2-1|TRBV5-1|.|once
TGCGCCAGCAGCTTGGCGGCGGCAAACAATGAGCAGTTCTTC
CASSLAAANNEQFF
>TRBJ1-1|TRBV4-3|TRBD1|.
TGCGCCAGCAGCCGGGACAGATCATACTACACTGAAGCTTTCTTT
CASSRDRSYYTEAFF
>TRBJ2-1|TRBV5-1|.|few
TGCGCCAGCAGAGTAGGGTGGGACTCCAATGAGCAGTTCTTC
CASRVGWDSNEQFF
>TRBJ1-6|TRBV10-2|.|.
TGCGCCAGCCGGGACACACAACGATCACCCCTCCACTTT
CASRDTQRSPLHF
>TRBJ2-1|TRBV12-5|.|.
TGTGCTAGTGGTCTCCCCGGTCTAGCCCAAATCAATGAGCAGTTCTTC
CASGLPGLAQINEQFF
>TRBJ2-7|TRBV7-8|TRBD2|.
TGTGCCAGCTTCTTCTCACGGCGGGAGTCTTTCGAGCAGTACTTC
CASFFSRRESFEQYF
>TRBJ2-1|TRBV5-1|TRBD2|.
TGCGCCAGCATTCGCCTGGCTAGCGGCCACAATGAGCAGTTCTTC
CASIRLASGHNEQFF
>TRBJ2-2|TRBV5-1|.|.
TGCGCCAGCACCGTGGGAGGCCCCACCGGGGAGCTGTTTTTT
CASTVGGPTGELFF
>TRBJ2-1|TRBV9|.|.
TGTGCCAGCAGCCCCCAGGGCGCGGTATCCTACAATGAGCAGTTCTTC
CASSPQGAVSYNEQFF
>TRBJ2-3|TRBV7-9|.|.
TGTGCCAGCAGCTTAGTTTTCGGGAGCACAGATACGCAGTATTTT
CASSLVFGSTDTQYF
>TRBJ1-6|TRBV27|.|.
TGTGCCAGCAGGACCCTCGAGGTTGGACCCCTCCACTTT
CASRTLEVGPLHF
>TRBJ2-7|TRBV3-1/TRBV3-2|.|.
TGTGCCAGCAGCCAACTGAGCTCCTACGAGCAGTACTTC
CASSQLSSYEQYF
>TRBJ2-1|TRBV12-3/TRBV12-4|TRBD1|once
TGTGCCAGCAGTTTAAGGGGGCACAATGAGCAGTTCTTC
CASSLRGHNEQFF
>TRBJ1-2|TRBV19|.|.
TGTGCCAGTAGTATTTACACAGGGAATATCGGCTACACCTTC
CASSIYTGNIGYTF
>TRBJ2-5|TRBV19|.|.
TGTGCCAGTAGCGGGGGTTATGGGGTGCTAAGAGAGACCCAGTACTTC
CASSGGYGVLRETQYF
>TRBJ2-2|TRBV7-8|TRBD2|.
TGTGCCAGCAGCTTCTTGGGCGGGAGTATTGGTCTATCTGGGGAGCTGTTTTTT
CASSFLGGSIGLSGELFF
>TRBJ2-5|TRBV2|.|.
TGTGCCAGCAGTGACTTTTCGGGAGAGACCCAGTACTTC
CASSDFSGETQYF
>TRBJ2-2|TRBV3-1/TRBV3-2|.|many
TGTGCCAGCAGCCAAGCAGGAGGGCCGTTAAATCCCGGGGAGCTGTTTTTT
CASSQAGGPLNPGELFF
>TRBJ1-6|TRBV11-2|.|.
TGTGCCAGCAGCTTGACAGGCAACTCCTATAATTCACCCCTCCACTTT
CASSLTGNSYNSPLHF
>TRBJ1-2|TRBV10-3|.|.
TGTGCCATCAGAAAGACGGGAAATGGCTACACCTTC
CAIRKTGNGYTF
>TRBJ1-1|TRBV9|.|.
TGTGCCAGCAGCCCCCGGGAGGGGTCGGACACTGAAGCTTTCTTT
CASSPREGSDTEAFF
>TRBJ2-7|TRBV6-5|.|.
TGTGCCAGCAGCCCCAGGGGTGTTACCTACGAGCAGTACTTC
CASSPRGVTYEQYF
>TRBJ2-1|TRBV6-5|.|once
TGTGCCAGCAGTTACGGGTCGGGAGCCTCCAATGAGCAGTTCTTC
CASSYGSGASNEQFF
>TRBJ1-2|TRBV19|.|.
TGTGCCAGTAGTATAGTAGGGGCCAACTATGGCTACACCTTC
CASSIVGANYGYTF
>TRBJ1-3|TRBV9|.|.
TGTGCCAGCAGCCTGACAGCCGTCTCTGGAAACACCATATATTTT
CASSLTAVSGNTIYF
>TRBJ2-1|TRBV4-3|TRBD2|.
TGCGCCAGCAGCCAAGATCGCGAGGGACTAGCGATCTACAATGAGCAGTTCTTC
CASSQDREGLAIYNEQFF
>TRBJ2-1|TRBV6-4|TRBD1|.
TGTGCCAGCAGTGCCCAGACAGGGGGGGTTTACAATGAGCAGTTCTTC
CASSAQTGGVYNEQFF
>TRBJ2-2|TRBV19|.|few
TGTGCCAGTGCGGGCCAACAGGGCGTGCTGTTTTTT
CASAGQQGVLFF
>TRBJ1-2|TRBV7-3|.|.
TGTGCCAGCCCCAACGGGGGGGCATGTGGCTACACCTTC
CASPNGGACGYTF